Detailed here is one TCR beta chain. Its antigen is unidentified. TCRdb itself ran the 5' RACE reads through MiXCR, one entry per CDR3 protein. The table lists 200,000 to 300,000 distinct CDR3 sequences, roughly a third of them singletons. The data were taken from a study of CD8 T cells in ankylosing spondylitis. Trimming shortened V by 4 bases and J by 4 bases, and 10 bases separated the two germline ends. Germline CDR1 is DFQATT and CDR2 is SNEGSKA (reference sequence). This CDR3 contains 12 residues. Study results and limitations: Earlier authors reported some of these motif variants in reactive arthritis synovial fluid and blood.

V usage is TRBV20-1 and J usage is TRBJ2-5; no clear D gene. This clonotype originated in a male donor with ankylosing spondylitis or in good health (not recorded which). Material for sequencing was blood, either unsorted or a sorted T cell fraction (not recorded which). CDR3 nucleotide sequence: TGCAGTGCTACCACGGCAGGAGAGACCCAGTACTTC. Its protein product is CSATTAGETQYF.